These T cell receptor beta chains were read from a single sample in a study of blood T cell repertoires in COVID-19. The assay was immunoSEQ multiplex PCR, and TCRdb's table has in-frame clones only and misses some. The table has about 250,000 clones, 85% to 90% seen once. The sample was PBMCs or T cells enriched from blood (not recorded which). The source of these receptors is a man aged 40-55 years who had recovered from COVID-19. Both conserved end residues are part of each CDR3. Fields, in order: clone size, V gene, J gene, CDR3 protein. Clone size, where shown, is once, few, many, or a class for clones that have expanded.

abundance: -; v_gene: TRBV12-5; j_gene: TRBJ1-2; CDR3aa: CASGSTGNYGYTF
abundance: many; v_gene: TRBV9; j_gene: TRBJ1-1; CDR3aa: CASSRGLRMAEAFF
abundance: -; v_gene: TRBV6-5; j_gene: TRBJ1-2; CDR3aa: CASSSRARNYGYTF
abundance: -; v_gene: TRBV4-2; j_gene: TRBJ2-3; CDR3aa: CASSRMVGASGSTDTQYF
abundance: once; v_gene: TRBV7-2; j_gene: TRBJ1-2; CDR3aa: CASSPTTGNYGYTF
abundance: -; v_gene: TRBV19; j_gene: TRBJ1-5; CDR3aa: CASSKDRVQQPQHF
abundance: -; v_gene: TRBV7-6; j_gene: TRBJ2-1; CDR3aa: CASSSDSYNEQFF
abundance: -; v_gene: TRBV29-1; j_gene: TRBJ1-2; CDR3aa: CSVEEDSPGGYGYTF
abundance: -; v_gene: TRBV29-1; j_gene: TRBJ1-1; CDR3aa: CSVSQGDHTEAFF
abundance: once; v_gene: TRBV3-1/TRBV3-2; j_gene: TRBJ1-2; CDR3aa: CASIWAGNNYGYTF
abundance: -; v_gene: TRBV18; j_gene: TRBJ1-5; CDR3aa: CASSPGTANSNQPQHF
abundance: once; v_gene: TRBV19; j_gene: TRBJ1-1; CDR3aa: CATEENTEAFF
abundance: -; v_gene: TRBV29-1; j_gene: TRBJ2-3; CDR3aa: CSVTSGGALDTQYF
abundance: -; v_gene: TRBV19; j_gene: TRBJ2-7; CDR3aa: CASKEGAISYEQYF
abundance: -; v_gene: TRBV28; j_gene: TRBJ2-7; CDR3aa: CASNEGETFRYEQYF
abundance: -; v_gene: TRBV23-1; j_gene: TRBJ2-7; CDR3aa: CASTRASRGHEQYF
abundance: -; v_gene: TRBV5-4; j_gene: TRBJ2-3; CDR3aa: CASSPDRGADTQYF
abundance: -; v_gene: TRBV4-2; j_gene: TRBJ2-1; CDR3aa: CASSQELLGGGTNEQFF
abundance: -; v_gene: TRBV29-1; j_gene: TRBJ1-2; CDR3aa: CSVETGYGYTF
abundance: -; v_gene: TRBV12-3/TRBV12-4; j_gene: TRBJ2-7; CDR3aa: CASSLNGHEQYF
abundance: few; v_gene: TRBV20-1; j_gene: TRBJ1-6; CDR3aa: CSASGEGSYNSPLHF
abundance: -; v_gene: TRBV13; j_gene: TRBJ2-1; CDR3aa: CASSLGGRNNEQFF
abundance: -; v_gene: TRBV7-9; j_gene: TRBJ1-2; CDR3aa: CASSLADRSHGYTF
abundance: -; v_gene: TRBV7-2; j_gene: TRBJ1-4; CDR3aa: CASSWGMDSLATNEKLFF
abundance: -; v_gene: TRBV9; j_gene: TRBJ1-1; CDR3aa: CASSGRGGTLTEAFF
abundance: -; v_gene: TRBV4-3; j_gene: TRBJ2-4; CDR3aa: CASSQGLGDIQYF
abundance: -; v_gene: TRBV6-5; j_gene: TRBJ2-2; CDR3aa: CASRDRGRASGELFF
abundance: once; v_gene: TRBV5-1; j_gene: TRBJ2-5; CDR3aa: CASSLVVTEETQYF
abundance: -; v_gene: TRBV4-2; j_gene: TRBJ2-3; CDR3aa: CASSKDTPVDTQYF
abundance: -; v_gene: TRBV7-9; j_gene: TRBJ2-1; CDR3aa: CASSNGLAGDNEQFF
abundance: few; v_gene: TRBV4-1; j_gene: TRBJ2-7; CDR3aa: CASSHQRDYRYEQYF
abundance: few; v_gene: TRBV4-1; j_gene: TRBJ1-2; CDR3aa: CASSQVVSDYGYTF
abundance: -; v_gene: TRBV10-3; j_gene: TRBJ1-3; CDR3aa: CAISEGADSGNTIYF
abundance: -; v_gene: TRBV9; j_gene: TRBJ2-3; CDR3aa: CASSVFGRLAGITDTQYF
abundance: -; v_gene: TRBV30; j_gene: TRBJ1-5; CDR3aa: CAWNRDRANQPQHF
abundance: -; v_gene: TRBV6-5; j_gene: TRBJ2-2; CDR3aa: CASIVTGVPGELFF
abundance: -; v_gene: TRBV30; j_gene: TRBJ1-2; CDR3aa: CAWSLTGRGYTF
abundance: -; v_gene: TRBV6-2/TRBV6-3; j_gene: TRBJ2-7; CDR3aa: CASSYPDRGGEQYF
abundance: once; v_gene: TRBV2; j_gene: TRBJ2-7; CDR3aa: CASSPPGGQGLYEQYF
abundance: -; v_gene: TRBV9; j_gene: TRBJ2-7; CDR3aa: CASSVTGQSYEQYF
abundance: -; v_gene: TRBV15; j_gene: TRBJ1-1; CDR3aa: CATSSGYTEAFF
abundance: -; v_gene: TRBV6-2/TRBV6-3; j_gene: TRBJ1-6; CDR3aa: CASSGTAYNSPLHF
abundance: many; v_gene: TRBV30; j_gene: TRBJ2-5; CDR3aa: CASKVPLAGETQYF
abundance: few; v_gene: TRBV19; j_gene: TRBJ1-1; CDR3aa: CASSIDPRSAGEAFF
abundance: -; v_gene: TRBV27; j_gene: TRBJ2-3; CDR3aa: CASTSGQYTDTQYF
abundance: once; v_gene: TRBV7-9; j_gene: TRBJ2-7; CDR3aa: CASSFLGELEQYF
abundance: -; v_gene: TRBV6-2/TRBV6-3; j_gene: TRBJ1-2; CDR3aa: CASSYWDSRRKSGYTF
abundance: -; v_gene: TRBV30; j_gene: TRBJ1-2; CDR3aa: CAWSGRGANYGYTF
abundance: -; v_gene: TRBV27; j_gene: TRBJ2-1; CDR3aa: CASSFVGGEQFF
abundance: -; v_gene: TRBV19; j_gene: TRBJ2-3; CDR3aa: CASSIGGRVTDTQYF
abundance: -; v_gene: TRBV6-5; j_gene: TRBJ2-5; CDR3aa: CASSYSGSQETQYF
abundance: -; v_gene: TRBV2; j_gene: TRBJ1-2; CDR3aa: CASSRDRTNYGYTF
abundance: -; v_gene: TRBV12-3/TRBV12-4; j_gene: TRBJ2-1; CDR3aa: CASRGSSYNEQFF